This T cell receptor (beta chain) comes out of a study of control samples from healthy donors and cancer patients. Profiling relied on immunoSEQ multiplex PCR, and the TCRdb table lists in-frame clones only, not all of them. The sample shows roughly 49,000 clones, 85% to 95% of them seen only once. Trimming stripped 0 bases from V and 4 bases from J, with 10 bases between. Germline values: CDR1 SEHNR, CDR2 FQNEAQ (reference sequence). The CDR3 loop spans 15 amino acids. The sequence was obtained from a man aged 30 to 45 with colorectal cancer. Sequenced input: PBMCs. This chain links TRBV7-9 with TRBJ2-1, with a tentative D call TRBD1 (5 bases). The CDR3 region is CASSLASQGYNEQFF. The CDR3 coding sequence is TGTGCCAGCAGCTTAGCGAGCCAGGGATACAATGAGCAGTTCTTC.